The 17 T cell receptor beta chains below come from one sample, sequenced in a study of Graves' ophthalmopathy and Graves' hyperthyroidism. From RNA, the CDR3 regions of TCR beta chains were amplified and sequenced. HTBI primers were employed in first-round RT-PCR, then a second-round multiplex PCR followed. TCRdb processed the multiplex PCR reads anew with MiXCR; each CDR3 protein has one entry. The table records around 1,200,000 distinct CDR3 sequences, less than 45% of them present only once. Sequencing input: peripheral blood or thyroid tissue (not recorded which). The receptors shown here come from an adult man with Graves' hyperthyroidism.

This clonotype was seen only a few times. The V gene is TRBV7-2, the J gene TRBJ1-1; D is undetermined. The CDR3 runs to 12 residues. Germline CDR1 is SGHTA and CDR2 is FQGNSA. The V gene lost 2 bases and the J gene lost 8 bases, with 9 bases spanning the gap. CDR3: CASSLPWAEAFF. The CDR3 DNA follows: TGTGCCAGCAGCTTACCTTGGGCAGAAGCTTTCTTT.

The chain joins TRBV6-2 or TRBV6-3 to TRBJ1-5; no clear D gene. The CDR3 totals 14 residues. V lost 2 bases to trimming and J lost 0 bases, with 5 bases between them. Germline V CDR1 and CDR2: MNHEY, SVGEGT. The DNA of the CDR3 is TGTGCCAGCAGTTACCACAGTAGCAATCAGCCCCAGCATTTT. This gives the protein CASSYHSSNQPQHF.

V and J are TRBV10-3 and TRBJ2-5; 9 nucleotides match TRBD1. Germline CDR1 reads ENHRY; CDR2 reads SYGVKD. CDR3 length: 15 amino acids. V dropped 8 bases and J dropped 1; count of bases not matched to a gene: 8. This CDR3 reads CAIDRGQGFQETQYF. The CDR3 nucleotides read TGTGCCATCGACAGGGGACAGGGATTCCAAGAGACCCAGTACTTC.

This clonotype showed up just a few times. The chain uses TRBV11-2 and TRBJ2-7; D may be TRBD2 (6 bases). CDR3 length: 15 amino acids. In germline, CDR1 is SGHAT, CDR2 FQNNGV. Deletions cut 1 base from V and 1 base from J, with 11 bases between. The CDR3 reads CASSLVGGKSYEQYF. The CDR3 DNA reads as TGTGCCAGCAGCTTAGTCGGAGGGAAGTCCTACGAGCAGTACTTC.

V gene TRBV6-1 combines with J gene TRBJ1-2, with D possibly being TRBD1 (6 bases). Trimming shortened V by 5 bases and J by 7 bases, and 20 bases separated the two germline ends. Germline CDR1 and CDR2: MNHNS and SASEGT. The CDR3 contains 15 residues. The CDR3, as DNA: TGTGCCAGCAGTTACGGGGGCAGCTACCGGCTTGGCTACACCTTC. Its translation is CASSYGGSYRLGYTF.

Written as DNA, the CDR3 is TGCAGCGTTGGGGTCGGGGGGCAAGAGACCCAGTACTTC. As protein: CSVGVGGQETQYF. This chain joins TRBV29-1 and TRBJ2-5; TRBD2 aligns across 7 bases. The CDR3 sequence is 13 residues long. The V segment lost 4 bases and the J segment 2 bases; nucleotides outside the gene matches: 4. Germline CDR1 SQVTM, CDR2 ANQGSEA.

This clonotype was found many times. This chain links TRBV14 with TRBJ1-2, with D maybe TRBD1 (5 bases). Germline loops: CDR1 SGHDN, CDR2 FVKESK. CDR3 length: 14 residues. V was trimmed by 0 bases and J by 2 bases, leaving 7 bases between them. The CDR3 region is CASSQDEGNYGYTF. The CDR3 DNA sequence: TGTGCCAGCAGCCAAGATGAGGGGAACTATGGCTACACCTTC.

This clonotype was recorded many times. Its ends do not fully match the called genes, so a read error is possible. This chain uses TRBV10-3 with TRBJ1-2, with D maybe TRBD1 (5 bases). The germline V gene has CDR1 ENHRY and CDR2 SYGVKD. The CDR3 is made up of 14 amino acids. The CDR3 bases are TGTGCCAGCAGTGAAGCGGGACTGAACTATGGCTACACCTTC. Protein product: CASSEAGLNYGYTF.

This clonotype was seen more than once but under ten times. The chain links TRBV12-3 or TRBV12-4 to TRBJ2-2; TRBD2 matches 10 bases. This CDR3 comprises 17 residues. V shed 6 bases and J 0 bases; nucleotides not matched to a gene: 7. The CDR3 loop reads CASRTPSGGPNTGELFF. The CDR3 bases are TGTGCCAGCAGAACCCCTAGCGGGGGACCGAACACCGGGGAGCTGTTTTTT.

The V gene is TRBV7-2, the J gene TRBJ2-7; the match to TRBD2 covers 12 bases. V shed 5 bases, J shed 4 bases, and the junction held 15 bases outside the gene matches. Germline V gene sequence: CDR1 SGHTA, CDR2 FQGNSA. CDR3 length equals 18 residues. The CDR3 reads CASSRRTLAGGGGYEQYF. In DNA form, the CDR3 reads TGTGCCAGCAGCCGTCGAACTCTAGCGGGAGGGGGCGGATACGAGCAGTACTTC.

Only a few counts were recorded for this clonotype. The genes are TRBV12-3 or TRBV12-4 and TRBJ2-2; D could derive from TRBD1 or TRBD2 (7 bases each). Trimming cost V 6 bases and J 7 bases, with 12 bases left between them. The CDR3 has 13 residues. The DNA for the CDR3 is TGTGCCAGCAGGGGAGGGGGCGGCGGGGAGCTGTTTTTT. Translating it yields CASRGGGGGELFF.

Only a few counts were recorded for this clonotype. The chain recombines TRBV7-8 with TRBJ2-1, with unresolved D. Trimming stripped 6 bases from V and 4 bases from J, with 4 bases between. Germline CDR1 reads SGHVS; CDR2 reads FQNEAQ. The CDR3 is made up of 11 amino acids. The CDR3 DNA is TGTGCCAGCAGGAGATACAATGAGCAGTTCTTC. Amino acid sequence: CASRRYNEQFF.

The chain employs TRBV20-1 and TRBJ2-5; no clear D. Germline lookup yields CDR1 DFQATT and CDR2 SNEGSKA (reference sequence). CDR3 length: 15 amino acids. V lost 0 bases to trimming and J lost 1 base, with 12 bases between them. CDR3 sequence reads: CSARDVGWAQETQYF. The CDR3 DNA is TGCAGTGCTAGAGATGTTGGATGGGCCCAAGAGACCCAGTACTTC.

The genes are TRBV7-6 and TRBJ2-2; D may be TRBD1 (6 bases). The germline gives CDR1 SGHVS, CDR2 FNYEAQ. This CDR3 has 15 residues. V was shortened by 4 bases and J by 5 bases, with 14 bases between the two germline ends. CDR3 nucleotides: TGTGCCAGCAGCTCCTCGCAGGGGCAGACCGGGGAGCTGTTTTTT. It encodes CASSSSQGQTGELFF.

To note about this clonotype: An end of the junction does not agree with germline; a read error may underlie this. The V call is TRBV6-6, the J call TRBJ2-5, with D possibly matching TRBD2 (6 bases). CDR1 MNHNY and CDR2 SVGAGI come from the germline V gene (reference sequence). The CDR3 totals 15 residues. CDR3 protein: CASSSALGSSEAQYF. In DNA, the CDR3 is TGCGCCAGCAGTTCGGCTCTGGGTTCTAGCGAGGCCCAGTACTTC.

The chain recombines TRBV20-1 with TRBJ1-3, with D perhaps TRBD1 (6 bases). There are 15 residues in the CDR3. Germline CDR1 and CDR2: DFQATT and SNEGSKA (reference sequence). The ends were cut back, 1 base at V and 4 bases at J, with 14 bases in the middle. This CDR3 is CSARASPGHGNTIYF. The CDR3, as DNA: TGCAGTGCTAGAGCCTCCCCGGGACACGGAAACACCATATATTTT.

The rearrangement joins TRBV19 to TRBJ2-6; the match to TRBD2 covers 8 bases. CDR3 length: 18 residues. Trimming at V came to 1 base and at J to 0 bases, leaving 5 bases not matched to a gene. CDR1 and CDR2 (germline): LNHDA, SQIVND (reference sequence). This CDR3 reads CASSIAGGYTSGANVLTF. The DNA of the CDR3 is TGTGCCAGTAGTATAGCGGGAGGGTATACCTCTGGGGCCAACGTCCTGACTTTC.